One and the same sample provided the 19 T cell receptor beta chains below, sequenced in a study of blood T cell repertoires in COVID-19 (dated by TCRdb to 2020 to 2021). Library prep was done by the immunoSEQ multiplex PCR assay. Here the immuneACCESS table is served through TCRdb, limited to in-frame sequences with V and J called. Missing clones are a known gap in these copies; in checked studies unresolved V genes cover under half, and the rest lacks a known reason. This sample has some 360,000 clones in its table, and approximately 89% of those were observed once. Of the sample, 3.9% is held by the ten largest clones. The sample taken for sequencing was peripheral blood. The receptor set was obtained from a woman aged 60-75 years with COVID-19, enrolled during active disease.

V and J are TRBV7-8 and TRBJ2-6; D remains unclear. This CDR3 contains 15 residues. Trimming removed 3 bases at V and 4 bases at J, with 10 bases between. CDR1 is SGHVS and CDR2 is FQNEAQ in the germline V gene. This CDR3 reads CASSFWIAGANVLTF. DNA for the CDR3: TGTGCCAGCAGCTTCTGGATAGCCGGGGCCAACGTCCTGACTTTC.

The genes are TRBV6-1 and TRBJ2-3, with 7 bases aligning to TRBD1. The germline V gene has CDR1 MNHNS and CDR2 SASEGT. V lost 3 bases to trimming and J lost 4 bases; unmatched junction nucleotides: 1. The CDR3 contains 13 residues. DNA for the CDR3: TGTGCCAGCAGTGATCAGGGGGCAGATACGCAGTATTTT. Protein product: CASSDQGADTQYF.

The V and J genes are TRBV3-1 (or the pseudogene TRBV3-2) and TRBJ2-3, with TRBD2 identical over 9 bases. There are 15 residues in the CDR3. Germline values: CDR1 LGHDT, CDR2 YNNKEL (reference sequence). V was pared by 4 bases and J by 2 bases, with 4 bases of the junction left unmatched. CDR3 DNA sequence: TGTGCCAGCAGCCCTATAGCGGGGGTCACAGATACGCAGTATTTT. It specifies CASSPIAGVTDTQYF.

This chain uses TRBV7-8 with TRBJ1-5; TRBD1 matches at 12 bases. V was clipped by 5 bases and J by 2 bases; unmatched bases: 7. CDR1 and CDR2 (germline): SGHVS, FQNEAQ. The CDR3 sequence is 17 residues long. CDR3 sequence (DNA): TGTGCCAGCAGCCGGGGACAGGGGGCAACGGGCAATCAGCCCCAGCATTTT. This encodes CASSRGQGATGNQPQHF.

The rearrangement links TRBV28 to TRBJ2-7, with TRBD1 identical over 12 bases. This CDR3 contains 15 residues. J was trimmed by 6 bases and V by 6 bases; bases with no gene match: 9. The germline gives CDR1 MDHEN, CDR2 SYDVKM. CDR3 in amino acids: CASSVPGTGGREQYF. CDR3 nucleotides: TGTGCCAGCAGCGTACCCGGGACAGGGGGCCGCGAGCAGTACTTC.

The chain joins TRBV3-1 (or the pseudogene TRBV3-2) to TRBJ2-7; 9 bases are a match to TRBD2. Germline CDR1 LGHDT, CDR2 YNNKEL (reference sequence). The CDR3 contains 16 residues. V lost 1 base to trimming and J lost 3 bases; unmatched junction nucleotides: 7. The CDR3 DNA reads TGTGCCAGCAGCCAAGTTCGAGCGGGGGGACTCTACGAGCAGTACTTC. Its translation is CASSQVRAGGLYEQYF.

This clone was recorded only once. The J gene is TRBJ1-2, the V gene TRBV6-4, with 10 bases aligning to TRBD1. V was pared by 5 bases and J by 3 bases, with 6 bases of the junction left unmatched. Per the germline V gene, CDR1 is MRHNA and CDR2 is SNTAGT. The CDR3 covers 15 residues. CDR3 nucleotides: TGTGCCAGCAGTCTCTCGACAGGGGGCGACTATGGCTACACCTTC. Translating gives CASSLSTGGDYGYTF.

This clone was seen a handful of times. V is TRBV6-1 and J is TRBJ2-1, with unresolved D. Germline V gene lookup returns CDR1 MNHNS and CDR2 SASEGT. Between the trimmed V and J ends, which lost 2 bases and 4 bases, there was a span of 21 bases. This CDR3 region has 18 residues. CDR3 nucleotide sequence: TGTGCCAGCAGTGAAAGAAGGAATTTGGGCAGTCTTTACAATGAGCAGTTCTTC. Its protein product is CASSERRNLGSLYNEQFF.

V gene TRBV18 combines with J gene TRBJ1-4, with D maybe TRBD1 (6 bases). This CDR3 has 14 residues. Germline V gene lookup returns CDR1 KGHSH and CDR2 LQKENI. Trimming removed 2 bases from V and 5 bases from J, with 9 bases in between. The DNA for the CDR3 is TGTGCCAGCTCACCAACAGGGCAAAATGAAAAACTGTTTTTT. It codes for CASSPTGQNEKLFF.

V and J are TRBV18 and TRBJ1-6; the match to TRBD1 covers 9 bases. CDR1 is KGHSH, CDR2 LQKENI, per germline. Trimming cost V 3 bases and J 0 bases; bases outside gene matches: 6. The CDR3 covers 18 residues. As DNA, the CDR3 is TGTGCCAGCTCACCTCTTAGACAGGGGGACTCCTATAATTCACCCCTCCACTTT. It specifies CASSPLRQGDSYNSPLHF.

The V gene is TRBV7-2, the J gene TRBJ1-1; no firm D call. The CDR3 extends over 14 amino acids. V lost 2 bases, J lost 1 base, and 8 bases lay in between. Germline V gives CDR1 SGHTA, CDR2 FQGNSA. The CDR3: CASSLTSRNTEAFF. The CDR3 DNA follows: TGTGCCAGCAGCTTAACAAGTCGGAACACTGAAGCTTTCTTT.

This chain links TRBV5-4 with TRBJ1-2; 10 positions match TRBD1. Per germline, CDR1 SGHNT and CDR2 YYREEE (reference sequence). The CDR3 is 13 amino acids. Unmatched junction bases numbered 5, after V lost 4 bases and J lost 8 bases. The CDR3 sequence is CASSPGQGWGYTF. DNA for the CDR3: TGTGCCAGCAGCCCGGGACAGGGGTGGGGCTACACCTTC.

In nucleotides, the CDR3 is TGTGCCATCAGTGGCAAACAGGGAAGCAATCAGCCCCAGCATTTT. Amino acids: CAISGKQGSNQPQHF. This chain links TRBV10-3 with TRBJ1-5, with D possibly matching TRBD1 (6 bases). CDR1 is ENHRY, CDR2 SYGVKD, per germline. Trimming cost V 4 bases and J 1 base, with 11 bases left between them. The length of the CDR3 is 15 residues.

The V and J genes are TRBV21-1 and TRBJ2-7; TRBD1 is the table's D call and was not checked against the DNA. TRBV21-1 is classified as a pseudogene. The CDR3 spans 13 residues. The CDR3 loop is CASSNVRGYEQYF. DNA for the CDR3: TGTGCCAGCAGCAATGTCAGGGGTTACGAGCAGTACTTC.

For the CDR3, the DNA is TGTGCCAGTAAAGCGGGGGCCTTAAACTACAATGAGCAGTTCTTC. This sequence encodes CASKAGALNYNEQFF. The chain recombines TRBV19 with TRBJ2-1, with 8 nucleotides matching TRBD2. This CDR3 spans 15 amino acids. Germline V lookup: CDR1 LNHDA, CDR2 SQIVND (reference sequence). Trimming removed 7 bases from V and 3 bases from J; junction bases left unmatched: 8.

The chain couples TRBV30 to TRBJ1-1, with 8 bases matching TRBD1. The CDR3 totals 17 residues. J was trimmed by 2 bases and V by 4 bases; bases with no gene match: 15. CDR1 is GTSNPN and CDR2 is SVGIG in the germline V gene (reference sequence). CDR3 sequence: CAWTGTGRGLGNTEAFF. CDR3 DNA: TGTGCCTGGACGGGAACCGGCAGGGGGCTCGGAAACACTGAAGCTTTCTTT.

This chain uses TRBV6-5 with TRBJ2-7; TRBD1 matches at 7 bases. J gave up 7 bases and V 6 bases, and 12 bases lay outside the gene matches. Germline values: CDR1 MNHEY, CDR2 SVGAGI. The CDR3 covers 14 residues. The CDR3 is CASRTPGGTGEQYF. CDR3 nucleotides: TGTGCCAGCAGGACTCCAGGGGGAACGGGGGAGCAGTACTTC.

The V and J genes are TRBV28 and TRBJ1-1; D uncertain. This CDR3 is 15 amino acids long. Germline CDR1 and CDR2: MDHEN and SYDVKM. The V gene lost 1 base and the J gene lost 4 bases, with 13 bases spanning the gap. CDR3 protein: CASSLSPYRGTEAFF. Here the CDR3 DNA reads TGTGCCAGCAGTTTATCACCCTACCGGGGCACTGAAGCTTTCTTT.

This chain links TRBV20-1 with TRBJ1-2; D is undetermined. Germline CDR1 and CDR2: DFQATT and SNEGSKA (reference sequence). This CDR3 is built from 13 residues. The V end lost 3 bases, the J end lost 6 bases, and 14 bases lay between the germline ends. CDR3 residues: CSASHPSADGYTF. In DNA, the CDR3 is TGCAGTGCTAGTCACCCTTCGGCGGATGGCTACACCTTC.